A single T cell receptor (beta chain) is shown here with its context. Its antigen is unknown. It has no much larger one-base neighbor in the sample; base qualities were not kept. Library generation was performed with 5' RACE. Sequencing was carried out with an Illumina HiSeq 2500. A second PCR of about 6 to 11 cycles was run with a J-beta primer mix and a sample-barcoded 5' primer. A unique molecular identifier was introduced onto each TCR beta cDNA molecule by a template-switch 5' adaptor carrying 12 random nucleotides. At least 2.5 million CDR3-containing paired-end reads were obtained from each sample. The Mint cDNA synthesis kit, primed by a TRBC-specific oligonucleotide, was used to synthesize first-strand cDNA from all RNA. Following uracil-DNA glycosylase treatment, all cDNA underwent a first 18-cycle PCR with the universal primers M1SS and BC2_uni_R. In the original analysis: Each sample was normalized by randomly selecting 1 million high-quality reads, each carrying a distinct molecular identifier. Reads sharing molecular identifiers were discarded rather than binned into consensus sequences. CDR3 identification, clonotype clustering and error correction used MiTCR with a Q25 quality threshold and the strictest error-elimination algorithm. A nonparametric unseen species model with Euler transformation was used to estimate a lower bound on total TCR beta diversity. The raw public reads went through TCRdb reprocessing: fastp at Q25, MiXCR clone calling, in-frame beta chains kept. Identical CDR3 proteins give one entry, which carries the most common genes and DNA. The V and J calls and clone size come from TCRdb's table, not from the authors' own analysis. For this sample there are hundreds of thousands of distinct CDR3 sequences; over 40% appear just once. The top ten clones comprise around 30% of the sample.

The CDR3 numbers 17 residues from cysteine through phenylalanine. Only the CDR3 part of the read is kept: 51 bases, read in frame from the first base. Trimming removed 2 bases from V and 9 bases from J; the gene matches leave 15 bases unexplained. In the germline V gene, CDR1 corresponds to SGHVS and CDR2 to FQNEAQ. Donors were under 40 systemically healthy Caucasian individuals from Russia aged about 6 to 100 years. Roughly 11 milliliters of peripheral blood were drawn from each donor into EDTA-treated Vacutainer tubes. Ficoll-Paque density-gradient centrifugation was used to isolate PBMCs, with at least 6.5 million per sample. Total RNA was extracted from PBMCs with Trizol reagent, with at least 5 micrograms obtained per sample. For every donor, an aliquot of PBMCs went through flow cytometry to measure the percentages of naive CD45RAhigh/CD27high T cells. These data originate in a study of blood T cells in healthy people across ages (dated by TCRdb to 2013 to 2016). At the level of the whole study: In model experiments, roughly one uniquely barcoded TCR beta cDNA molecule per two T cells was captured by template switching. The donors were split into four age groups: young (average about 15 years), middle-aged (39), aged (more than 60) and long-lived (about 82). Using the same blood draw, the study looked at two additional independent replicas of 1 million unique cDNA reads for two donors, one aged 18 to 29 and the other aged 80 or older. Age-related changes in TCR beta repertoire diversity were measured in the study by deep sequencing normalized with unique cDNA molecular identifiers. Donors of different ages were randomly distributed across sequencing lanes to avoid experimental bias. Beyond this particular receptor, the publication reports: Observed TCR beta diversity per million T cells fell roughly linearly with age, and a significant reduction was already apparent by age around 44. Estimates of total diversity based on one million sequenced T cells were considered lower bounds and underestimates. Conclusive comparison of naive and antigen-experienced compartments was prevented by the profiling of bulk unsorted PBMCs. Observed TCR beta diversity correlated strongly with the percentage of naive T cells measured by flow cytometry. Compared with the aged group, the long-lived group had more naive CD4+ T cells, fewer expanded clones and increased TCR diversity, a pattern suggesting age selection. Donor CMV infection status was unknown, potentially confounding age-related changes in expanded clonotypes.

This sequence was found in a man older than 75 in good health. This chain joins TRBV7-8 to TRBJ2-3, with 9 bases matching TRBD2. Sequencing was carried out using blood. The CDR3 region reads CASSLNRAGGPQETQYF. The sequenced DNA: TGTGCCAGCAGCTTAAACCGGGCGGGGGGGCCTCAAGAGACGCAGTATTTT. Beyond the CDR3, the reference TRBV7-8 and TRBJ2-3 genes provide the residues; the full variable domain reads: GAGVSQSPRYKVAKRGQDVALRCDPISGHVSLFWYQQALGQGPEFLTYFQNEAQLDKSGLPSDRFFAERPEGSVSTLKIQRTQQEDSAVYLCASSLNRAGGPQETQYFGPGTRLTVL.